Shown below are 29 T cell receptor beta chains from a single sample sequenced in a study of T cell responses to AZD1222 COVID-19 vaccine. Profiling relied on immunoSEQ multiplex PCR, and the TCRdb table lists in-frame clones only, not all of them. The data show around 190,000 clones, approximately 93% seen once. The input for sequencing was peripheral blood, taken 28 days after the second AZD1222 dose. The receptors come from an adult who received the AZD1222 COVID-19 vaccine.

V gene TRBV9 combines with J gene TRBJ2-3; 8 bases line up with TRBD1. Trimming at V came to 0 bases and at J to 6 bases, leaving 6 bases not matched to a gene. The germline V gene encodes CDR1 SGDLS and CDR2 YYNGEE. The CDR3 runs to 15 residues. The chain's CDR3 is CASSVARTGMDTQYF. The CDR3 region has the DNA TGTGCCAGCAGCGTAGCTCGGACAGGGATGGATACGCAGTATTTT.

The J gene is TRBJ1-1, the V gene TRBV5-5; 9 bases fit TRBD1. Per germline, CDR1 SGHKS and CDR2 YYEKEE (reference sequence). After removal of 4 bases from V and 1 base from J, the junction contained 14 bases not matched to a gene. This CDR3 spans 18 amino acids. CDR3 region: CASSPWGSGTGRNTEAFF. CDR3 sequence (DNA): TGTGCCAGCAGCCCGTGGGGCTCCGGGACAGGGAGGAACACTGAAGCTTTCTTT.

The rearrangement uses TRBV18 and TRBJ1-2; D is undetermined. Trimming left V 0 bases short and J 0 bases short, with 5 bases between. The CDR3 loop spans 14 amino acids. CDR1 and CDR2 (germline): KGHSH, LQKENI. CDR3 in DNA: TGTGCCAGCTCACCACCCATCACTAACTATGGCTACACCTTC. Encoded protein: CASSPPITNYGYTF.

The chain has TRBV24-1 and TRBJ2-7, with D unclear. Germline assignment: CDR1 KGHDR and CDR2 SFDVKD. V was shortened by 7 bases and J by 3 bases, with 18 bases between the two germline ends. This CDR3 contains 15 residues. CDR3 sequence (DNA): TGTGCCACCAGGCTCCATTCCACCCCCCTCTACGAGCAGTACTTC. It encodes CATRLHSTPLYEQYF.

This chain's CDR3 is CASRTSGRVSTDTQYF. CDR3 nucleotide sequence: TGTGCCAGCAGGACTAGCGGGAGGGTGAGCACAGATACGCAGTATTTT. The chain carries TRBV19 and TRBJ2-3; TRBD2 matches 15 bases. Unmatched junction bases numbered 4, after V lost 9 bases and J lost 0 bases. The CDR3 is 16 amino acids. Germline V lookup: CDR1 LNHDA, CDR2 SQIVND (reference sequence).

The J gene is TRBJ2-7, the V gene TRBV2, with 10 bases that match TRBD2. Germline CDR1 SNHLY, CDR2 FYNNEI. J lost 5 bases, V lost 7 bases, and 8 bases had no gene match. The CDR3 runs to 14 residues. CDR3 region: CASMQAGGFHEQYF. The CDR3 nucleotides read TGTGCCAGCATGCAAGCGGGAGGGTTCCACGAGCAGTACTTC.

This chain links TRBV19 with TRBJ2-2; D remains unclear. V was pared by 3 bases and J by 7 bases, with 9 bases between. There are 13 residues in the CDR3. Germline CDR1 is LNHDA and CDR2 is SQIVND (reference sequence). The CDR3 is CASSIDGRGELFF. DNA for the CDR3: TGTGCCAGTAGTATTGATGGGCGCGGGGAGCTGTTTTTT.

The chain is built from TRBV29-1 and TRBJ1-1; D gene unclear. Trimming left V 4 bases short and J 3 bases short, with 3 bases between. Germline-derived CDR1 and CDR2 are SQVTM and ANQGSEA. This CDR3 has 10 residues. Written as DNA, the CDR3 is TGCAGCGTTGGGGACACTGAAGCTTTCTTT. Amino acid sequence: CSVGDTEAFF.

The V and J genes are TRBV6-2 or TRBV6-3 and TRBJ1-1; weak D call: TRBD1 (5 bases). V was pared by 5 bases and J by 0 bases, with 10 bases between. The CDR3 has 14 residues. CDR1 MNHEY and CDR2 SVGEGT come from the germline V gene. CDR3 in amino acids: CASSRQTMNTEAFF. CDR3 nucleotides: TGTGCCAGCAGTCGACAGACGATGAACACTGAAGCTTTCTTT.

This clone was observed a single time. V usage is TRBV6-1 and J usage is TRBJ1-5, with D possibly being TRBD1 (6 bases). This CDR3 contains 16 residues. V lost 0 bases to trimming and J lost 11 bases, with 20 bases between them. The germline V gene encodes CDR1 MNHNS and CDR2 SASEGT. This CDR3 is CASSEAGYGGHLAQHF. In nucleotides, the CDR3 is TGTGCCAGCAGTGAAGCGGGCTACGGGGGGCATCTTGCCCAGCATTTT.

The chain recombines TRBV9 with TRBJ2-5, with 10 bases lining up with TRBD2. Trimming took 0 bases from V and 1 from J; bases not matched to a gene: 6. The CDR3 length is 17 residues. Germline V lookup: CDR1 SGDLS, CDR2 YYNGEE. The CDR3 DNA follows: TGTGCCAGCAGCGTAGGAGCTAGCGGGGGTCCCCAAGAGACCCAGTACTTC. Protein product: CASSVGASGGPQETQYF.

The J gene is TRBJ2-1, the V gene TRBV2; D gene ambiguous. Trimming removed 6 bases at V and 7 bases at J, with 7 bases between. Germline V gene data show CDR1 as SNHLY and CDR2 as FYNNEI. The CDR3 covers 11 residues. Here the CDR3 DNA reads TGTGCCAGCAGCTTGGTGAATGAGCAGTTCTTC. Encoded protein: CASSLVNEQFF. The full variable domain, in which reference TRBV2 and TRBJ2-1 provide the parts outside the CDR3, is EPEVTQTPSHQVTQMGQEVILRCVPISNHLYFYWYRQILGQKVEFLVSFYNNEISEKSEIFDDQFSVERPDGSNFTLKIRSTKLEDSAMYFCASSLVNEQFFGPGTRLTVL.

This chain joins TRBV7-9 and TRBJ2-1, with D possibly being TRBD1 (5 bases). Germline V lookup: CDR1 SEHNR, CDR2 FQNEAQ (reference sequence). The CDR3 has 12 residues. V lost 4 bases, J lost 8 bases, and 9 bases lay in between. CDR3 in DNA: TGTGCCAGCAGCTGGACATTCGATGAGCAGTTCTTC. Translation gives CASSWTFDEQFF.

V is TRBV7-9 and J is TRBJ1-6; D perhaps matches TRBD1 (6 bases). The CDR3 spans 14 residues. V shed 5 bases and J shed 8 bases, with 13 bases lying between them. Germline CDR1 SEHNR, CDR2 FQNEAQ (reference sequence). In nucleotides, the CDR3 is TGTGCCAGCAGCGTCCGGGACACACATTCACCCCTCCACTTT. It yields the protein CASSVRDTHSPLHF.

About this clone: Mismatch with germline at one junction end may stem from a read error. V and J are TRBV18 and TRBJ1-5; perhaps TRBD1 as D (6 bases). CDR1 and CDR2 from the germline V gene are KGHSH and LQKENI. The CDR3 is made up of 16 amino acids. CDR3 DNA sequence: TGTGCCAGCTCGCCACAGGGTTTATATAGCAATCAGCCCCAGCATTTT. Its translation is CASSPQGLYSNQPQHF.

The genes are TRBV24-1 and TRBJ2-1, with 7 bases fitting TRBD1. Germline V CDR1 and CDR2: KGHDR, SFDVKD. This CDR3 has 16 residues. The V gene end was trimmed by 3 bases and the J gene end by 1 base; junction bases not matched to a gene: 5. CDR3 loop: CATSDPRGLSYNEQFF. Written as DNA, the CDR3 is TGTGCCACCAGTGATCCGAGGGGGCTTTCCTACAATGAGCAGTTCTTC.

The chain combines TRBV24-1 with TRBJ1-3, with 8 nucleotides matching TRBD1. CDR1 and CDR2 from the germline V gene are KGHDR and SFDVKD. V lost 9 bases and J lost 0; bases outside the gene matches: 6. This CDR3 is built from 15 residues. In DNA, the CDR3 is TGTGCCACCTCCGGACAGGGTATCTCTGGAAACACCATATATTTT. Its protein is CATSGQGISGNTIYF.

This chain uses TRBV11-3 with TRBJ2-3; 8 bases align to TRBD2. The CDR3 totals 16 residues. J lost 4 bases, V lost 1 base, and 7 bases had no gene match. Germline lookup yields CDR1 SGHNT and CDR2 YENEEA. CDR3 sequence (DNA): TGTGCCAGCAGCTTAGGAGGTAGCGGGAATGCAGATACGCAGTATTTT. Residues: CASSLGGSGNADTQYF.

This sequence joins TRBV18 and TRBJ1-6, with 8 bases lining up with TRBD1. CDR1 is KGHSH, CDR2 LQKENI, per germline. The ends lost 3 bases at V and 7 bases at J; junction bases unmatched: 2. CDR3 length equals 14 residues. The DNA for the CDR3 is TGTGCCAGCTCACCCGGGACAGGAAATTCACCCCTCCACTTT. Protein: CASSPGTGNSPLHF.

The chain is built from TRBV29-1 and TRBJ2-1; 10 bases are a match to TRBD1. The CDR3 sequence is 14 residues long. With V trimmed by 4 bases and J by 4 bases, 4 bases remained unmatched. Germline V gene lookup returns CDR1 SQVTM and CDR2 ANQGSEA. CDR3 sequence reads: CSVAGTGVYNEQFF. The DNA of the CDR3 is TGCAGCGTTGCGGGGACAGGGGTTTACAATGAGCAGTTCTTC.

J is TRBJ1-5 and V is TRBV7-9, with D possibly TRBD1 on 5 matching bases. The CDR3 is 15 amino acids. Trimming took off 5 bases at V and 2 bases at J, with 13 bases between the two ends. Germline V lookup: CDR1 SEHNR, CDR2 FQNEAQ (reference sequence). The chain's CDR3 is CASSGGTPGNQPQHF. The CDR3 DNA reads TGTGCCAGCAGCGGGGGGACTCCTGGCAATCAGCCCCAGCATTTT.

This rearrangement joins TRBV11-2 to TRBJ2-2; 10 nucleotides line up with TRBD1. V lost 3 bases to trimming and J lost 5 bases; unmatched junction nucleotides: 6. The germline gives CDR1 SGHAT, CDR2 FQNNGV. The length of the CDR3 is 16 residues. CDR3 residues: CASSFSGTGVTGELFF. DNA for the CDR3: TGTGCCAGCAGCTTTTCCGGGACAGGGGTTACCGGGGAGCTGTTTTTT.

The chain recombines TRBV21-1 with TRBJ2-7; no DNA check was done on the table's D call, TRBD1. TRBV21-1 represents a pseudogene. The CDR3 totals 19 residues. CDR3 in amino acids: CASSKARRDRGPNGYEQYF. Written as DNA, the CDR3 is TGTGCCAGCAGCAAAGCGCGGAGGGACAGGGGCCCAAATGGCTACGAGCAGTACTTC.

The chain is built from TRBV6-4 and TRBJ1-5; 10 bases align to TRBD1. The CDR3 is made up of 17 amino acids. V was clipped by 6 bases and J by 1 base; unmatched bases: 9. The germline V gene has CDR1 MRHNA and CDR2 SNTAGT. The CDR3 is CASSRPGQGLSNQPQHF. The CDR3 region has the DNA TGTGCCAGCAGCAGACCGGGACAGGGGCTAAGCAATCAGCCCCAGCATTTT.

The CDR3 sequence: CASSLGSNYGYTF. For the CDR3, the DNA is TGCGCCAGCAGCTTGGGCAGTAACTATGGCTACACCTTC. The V gene is TRBV5-1, the J gene TRBJ1-2; D not certain. This CDR3 is 13 amino acids long. V lost 0 bases, J lost 1 base, and 4 bases lay in between. Per germline, CDR1 SGHRS and CDR2 YFSETQ.

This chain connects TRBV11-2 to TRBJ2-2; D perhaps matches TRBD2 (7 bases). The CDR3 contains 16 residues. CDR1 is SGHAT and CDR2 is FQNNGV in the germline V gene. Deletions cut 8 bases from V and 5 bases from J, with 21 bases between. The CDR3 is CASRRTGRGRTGELFF. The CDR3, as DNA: TGTGCCAGCCGACGGACGGGGAGGGGGAGGACCGGGGAGCTGTTTTTT.

The CDR3, as DNA: TGTGCCACCAGTAGTACTTTTTTTTGGACAGGGGAAGCCAAAAACATTCAGTACTTC. This codes for CATSSTFFWTGEAKNIQYF. This chain uses TRBV24-1 with TRBJ2-4, with 9 bases that match TRBD1. The CDR3 has 19 amino acids. The J segment lost 0 bases and the V segment lost 6 bases, leaving 14 bases of the junction unmatched. Germline V lookup: CDR1 KGHDR, CDR2 SFDVKD.

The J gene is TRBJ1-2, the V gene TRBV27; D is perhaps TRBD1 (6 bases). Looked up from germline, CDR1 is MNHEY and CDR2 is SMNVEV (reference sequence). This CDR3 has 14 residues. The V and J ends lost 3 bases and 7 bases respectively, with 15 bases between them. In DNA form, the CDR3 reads TGTGCCAGCAGTTTTACAACAGGGAGTGGTGGCTACACCTTC. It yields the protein CASSFTTGSGGYTF.

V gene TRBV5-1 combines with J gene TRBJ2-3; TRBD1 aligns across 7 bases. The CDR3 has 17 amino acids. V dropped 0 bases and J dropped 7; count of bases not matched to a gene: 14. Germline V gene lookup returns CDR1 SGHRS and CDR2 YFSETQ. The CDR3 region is CASSLAGVGQPGNTQYF. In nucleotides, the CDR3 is TGCGCCAGCAGCTTGGCCGGGGTGGGACAGCCGGGGAATACGCAGTATTTT.